This record looks at one T cell receptor beta chain sequence and its context. What it recognizes is unknown. The sample comes from a study of T cell responses to AZD1222 COVID-19 vaccine. Study-wide results and caveats: Increases in Spike-specific TCR breadth and depth were seen after two AZD1222 doses. Baseline seropositivity characterized only six AZD1222 recipients. Epitopes outside B.1.351 and B.1.1.7 mutated regions reportedly drew nearly half of spike TCRs.

This CDR3 spans 12 amino acids. V gave up 9 bases and J gave up 0 bases, with 9 bases separating them. Germline CDR1 SGHTA, CDR2 FQGNSA. Sequencing used immunoSEQ multiplex PCR; TCRdb keeps in-frame clones, though not all of them. The sample contains 140,000 to 150,000 clones, under 95% of which appear only once. The sequencing used peripheral blood, collected on day 0 of AZD1222 vaccination. The TCR was taken from an adult in good health. This rearrangement joins TRBV7-2 to TRBJ2-7; D ambiguous. Written as DNA, the CDR3 is TGTGCCAGTCGGCGGAGCTCCTACGAGCAGTACTTC. This sequence encodes CASRRSSYEQYF. The full variable domain, rest sourced from reference TRBV7-2 and TRBJ2-7, is GAGVSQSPSNKVTEKGKDVELRCDPISGHTALYWYRQSLGQGLEFLIYFQGNSAPDKSGLPSDRFSAERTGGSVSTLTIQRTQQEDSAVYLCASRRSSYEQYFGPGTRLTVT.